The next 8 T cell receptor beta chains were all read from a single sample in a study of blood T cell repertoires in COVID-19. Assay: immunoSEQ multiplex PCR; the TCRdb copy retains only in-frame clones and omits some. The sample has about 130,000 clones; roughly 90% are singletons. The sample comprised peripheral blood. The receptor source for this set is a man aged 50 to 60 with active COVID-19.

The chain links TRBV2 to TRBJ2-1; 15 bases match TRBD2. Germline CDR1 is SNHLY and CDR2 is FYNNEI. The V and J ends lost 3 bases and 0 bases, in that order; junction bases with no gene match: 3. The CDR3 is 18 amino acids. In nucleotides, the CDR3 is TGTGCCAGCAGTGAGGGACTAGCGGGAGGTGGCTCCTACAATGAGCAGTTCTTC. Protein product: CASSEGLAGGGSYNEQFF.

The chain employs TRBV7-2 and TRBJ1-6; TRBD1 agrees at 9 bases. The germline V gene has CDR1 SGHTA and CDR2 FQGNSA. With 1 base clipped from V and 9 bases from J, the junction kept 10 bases outside the gene matches. The CDR3 is 17 amino acids. This CDR3 reads CASSLVFSGQGGSPLHF. For the CDR3, the DNA is TGTGCCAGCAGCTTAGTATTTTCGGGACAGGGTGGTTCACCCCTCCACTTT.

The chain has TRBV7-8 and TRBJ2-1; 10 nucleotides align to TRBD2. Germline V lookup: CDR1 SGHVS, CDR2 FQNEAQ. This CDR3 has 15 residues. Trimming cost V 5 bases and J 8 bases; bases outside gene matches: 9. Written as DNA, the CDR3 is TGTGCCAGCAGCGCGGGACTAGCGAAAGTCGATGAGCAGTTCTTC. Amino acids: CASSAGLAKVDEQFF. The full variable domain, rest sourced from reference TRBV7-8 and TRBJ2-1, is GAGVSQSPRYKVAKRGQDVALRCDPISGHVSLFWYQQALGQGPEFLTYFQNEAQLDKSGLPSDRFFAERPEGSVSTLKIQRTQQEDSAVYLCASSAGLAKVDEQFFGPGTRLTVL.

V is TRBV10-2 and J is TRBJ1-2; the match to TRBD1 covers 8 bases. V trimming: 6 bases; J trimming: 3 bases; junction bases outside the gene matches: 3. CDR3 size: 13 residues. CDR1 is WSHSY, CDR2 SAAADI, per germline. The CDR3 nucleotides are TGCGCCAGCAGGGGGACAGGCGACTATGGCTACACCTTC. It encodes CASRGTGDYGYTF.

This chain joins TRBV7-7 and TRBJ2-1; TRBD1 aligns across 9 bases. CDR3 length equals 15 residues. Germline V gene sequence: CDR1 SSHAT, CDR2 FNYEAQ (reference sequence). V lost 3 bases and J lost 3; bases outside the gene matches: 3. The CDR3 DNA reads as TGTGCCAGCAGCTTCGGGACAGGGAGCTACAATGAGCAGTTCTTC. Translated, it gives CASSFGTGSYNEQFF.

The V call is TRBV19, the J call TRBJ1-3, with 8 bases identical to TRBD1. Germline V gene lookup returns CDR1 LNHDA and CDR2 SQIVND (reference sequence). The CDR3 totals 15 residues. Losses at the gene ends were 6 bases for V and 0 bases for J; bases not matched to a gene: 4. In DNA form, the CDR3 reads TGTGCCAGTAGCCGGGACAGGAGCTCTGGAAACACCATATATTTT. Protein: CASSRDRSSGNTIYF.

A single count supports this clone. The chain couples TRBV7-8 to TRBJ2-3; D might be TRBD2 (6 bases). CDR1 SGHVS and CDR2 FQNEAQ come from the germline V gene. CDR3 length equals 16 residues. V dropped 1 base and J dropped 3 bases, with 14 bases sitting between them. CDR3 DNA: TGTGCCAGCAGCTTAGGTCCGGGCGGGGTTACAGATACGCAGTATTTT. This gives the protein CASSLGPGGVTDTQYF. Full variable domain (outside the CDR3, taken from reference TRBV7-8 and TRBJ2-3): GAGVSQSPRYKVAKRGQDVALRCDPISGHVSLFWYQQALGQGPEFLTYFQNEAQLDKSGLPSDRFFAERPEGSVSTLKIQRTQQEDSAVYLCASSLGPGGVTDTQYFGPGTRLTVL.

The CDR3 sequence is CASSPHRDLAGELDTQYF. The CDR3 nucleotides read TGTGCCAGCAGTCCCCACCGGGATTTAGCGGGAGAGTTAGATACGCAGTATTTT. This chain connects TRBV7-2 to TRBJ2-3; TRBD2 aligns across 9 bases. The CDR3 runs to 18 residues. In germline, CDR1 is SGHTA, CDR2 FQGNSA. After removal of 6 bases from V and 5 bases from J, the junction contained 18 bases not matched to a gene.